The 20 T cell receptor beta chains below come from one sample, sequenced in a study of PD-1 blockade in classical Hodgkin lymphoma. Documented time point: newly diagnosed, previously untreated cHL patient sample. Purification of CD4+ T cells from thawed PBMCs was achieved by magnetic negative selection. Sequencing used immunoSEQ multiplex PCR; TCRdb keeps in-frame clones, though not all of them. The data contain 24,000 or so clones, about 90% of them singletons. Sequenced sample: CD4+ T cells from blood. These receptors came from a human donor with classical Hodgkin lymphoma.

The chain's CDR3 is CASSPSGTTAYEQYF. The CDR3 DNA is TGTGCCAGCTCACCCTCCGGGACTACCGCCTACGAGCAGTACTTC. The chain couples TRBV18 to TRBJ2-5; 7 positions match TRBD2. Gene TRBJ2-7 matches the end of the DNA better, so the J call may be wrong. The germline CDR1 and CDR2 sequences are KGHSH and LQKENI. The CDR3 contains 15 residues.

This chain uses TRBV19 with TRBJ1-5; perhaps TRBD1 as D (6 bases). Germline loops: CDR1 LNHDA, CDR2 SQIVND (reference sequence). The CDR3 has 15 amino acids. Trimming stripped 6 bases from V and 1 base from J, with 13 bases between. The CDR3 protein is CASSMDRLSNQPQHF. CDR3 sequence (DNA): TGTGCCAGTAGCATGGACAGACTAAGCAATCAGCCCCAGCATTTT.

CDR3 in DNA: TGTGCCAGCAGCTTGCGGGGGTCGAACGAGCAGTACTTC. Amino acids: CASSLRGSNEQYF. The chain joins TRBV5-8 to TRBJ2-7; D may be TRBD2 (6 bases). This CDR3 has 13 amino acids. Germline V gene sequence: CDR1 SGHTS, CDR2 YDEGEE. The V end was cut by 1 base, the J end by 5 bases, with 10 bases between.

This clone was detected once. The V gene is TRBV5-4, the J gene TRBJ1-6, with 8 bases that match TRBD1. The V segment lost 4 bases and the J segment 10 bases; nucleotides outside the gene matches: 10. The CDR3 contains 15 residues. Germline V gene data show CDR1 as SGHNT and CDR2 as YYREEE (reference sequence). CDR3 sequence reads: CASSPDGQGGSPLHF. The CDR3 nucleotides are TGTGCCAGCAGCCCGGACGGACAGGGCGGATCACCCCTCCACTTT.

The gene calls are TRBV4-3 and TRBJ2-3; D gene uncertain. Germline V gene sequence: CDR1 LGHNA, CDR2 YSLEER. Trimming removed 1 base at V and 0 bases at J, with 14 bases between. The CDR3 length is 17 residues. The CDR3 nucleotides read TGCGCCAGCAGCCAAGTTCTCTACCGCTATAGCACAGATACGCAGTATTTT. The encoded protein is CASSQVLYRYSTDTQYF.

The CDR3: CASASGGDTQYF. The CDR3 nucleotides are TGTGCCAGCGCCTCGGGGGGGGATACGCAGTATTTT. J is TRBJ2-3 and V is TRBV19; 8 bases agree with TRBD2. V gave up 9 bases and J gave up 6 bases; unmatched junction bases: 5. The germline gives CDR1 LNHDA, CDR2 SQIVND (reference sequence). There are 12 residues in the CDR3.

The rearrangement joins TRBV11-2 to TRBJ2-7, with 7 bases fitting TRBD1. Per germline, CDR1 SGHAT and CDR2 FQNNGV. J lost 2 bases, V lost 5 bases, and 9 bases had no gene match. The CDR3 has 15 residues. CDR3 coding DNA: TGTGCCAGCAGCCCAAATGCCGGGACAGCCTACGAGCAGTACTTC. Residues: CASSPNAGTAYEQYF.

The chain carries TRBV28 and TRBJ1-2, with D unclear. Trimming stripped 9 bases from V and 4 bases from J, with 12 bases between. CDR3 length equals 12 residues. Germline CDR1 reads MDHEN; CDR2 reads SYDVKM. CDR3 DNA: TGTGCCAGTGCTACCAGCACCTATGGCTACACCTTC. This gives the protein CASATSTYGYTF.

DNA of the CDR3: TGTGCCAGCAGCCGCGACCAGATTTCCTCCTACAATGAGCAGTTCTTC. Translating gives CASSRDQISSYNEQFF. The V call is TRBV5-4, the J call TRBJ2-1; no reliable D call. The germline CDR1 and CDR2 sequences are SGHNT and YYREEE (reference sequence). There are 16 residues in the CDR3. Trimming cost V 4 bases and J 0 bases, with 14 bases left between them.

A note on this clone: This specimen includes other DNA sequences encoding the same CDR3. This chain joins TRBV7-2 and TRBJ1-1, with a tentative D call TRBD1 (6 bases). Germline loops: CDR1 SGHTA, CDR2 FQGNSA. Deletions cut 1 base from V and 4 bases from J, with 10 bases between. The CDR3 totals 14 residues. The CDR3 region has the DNA TGTGCCAGCAGCTTAGGAGGGGGATCCACTGAAGCTTTCTTT. As protein: CASSLGGGSTEAFF.

With respect to this clone: The junction differs from germline at one of its ends, possibly a read error. The chain links TRBV6-5 to TRBJ1-2, with 10 positions matching TRBD1. The CDR3 length is 14 residues. The germline V gene encodes CDR1 MNHEY and CDR2 SVGAGI. CDR3 residues: CANSVGTGEYGYTF. The CDR3 DNA reads as TGTGCCAACAGTGTAGGGACAGGGGAATATGGCTACACCTTC.

In its sample, this clone was seen a few times. V gene TRBV7-8 combines with J gene TRBJ2-7; D is undetermined. Germline-derived CDR1 and CDR2 are SGHVS and FQNEAQ. This CDR3 has 12 amino acids. With 4 bases removed from V and 1 base from J, the gap between germline ends came to 5 bases. CDR3 sequence reads: CASSSTSYEQYF. CDR3 DNA: TGTGCCAGCAGCTCAACTTCCTACGAGCAGTACTTC.

The chain joins TRBV9 to TRBJ1-2, with a weak D call TRBD1 (5 bases). CDR1 is SGDLS, CDR2 YYNGEE, per germline. V gave up 4 bases and J gave up 5 bases, with 30 bases separating them. This CDR3 has 19 amino acids. The CDR3 DNA reads TGTGCCAGCAGCCTGTCCACCCCCACAGGTTTAAAATTATGGTATGGCTACACCTTC. Protein sequence: CASSLSTPTGLKLWYGYTF.

The gene calls are TRBV7-9 and TRBJ1-2; no reliable D call. Between the trimmed V and J ends, which lost 1 base and 7 bases, there was a span of 13 bases. The germline V gene has CDR1 SEHNR and CDR2 FQNEAQ (reference sequence). The CDR3 covers 14 residues. CDR3 loop: CASSLGTPAPGYTF. The CDR3 region has the DNA TGTGCCAGCAGCTTAGGGACCCCGGCGCCTGGCTACACCTTC.

The chain couples TRBV27 to TRBJ2-3; 11 bases map to TRBD2. This CDR3 is 16 amino acids long. Germline trimming cut 10 bases from V and 7 bases from J; bases unmatched to any gene: 16. Germline loops: CDR1 MNHEY, CDR2 SMNVEV (reference sequence). Here the CDR3 DNA reads TGTGCCACCCTCCTAGAACTAGCGGGGGACCACTATACGCAGTATTTT. Protein product: CATLLELAGDHYTQYF.

This clone has more than one count but fewer than ten. The rearrangement links TRBV2 to TRBJ2-5; perhaps TRBD1 as D (5 bases). This CDR3 contains 16 residues. Trimming pared 5 bases from V and 4 bases from J, leaving 20 bases between. CDR1 is SNHLY and CDR2 is FYNNEI in the germline V gene. CDR3 loop: CASSPLGGALGETQYF. The CDR3, as DNA: TGTGCCAGCAGTCCGCTTGGTGGGGCGCTGGGAGAGACCCAGTACTTC.

The genes are TRBV4-3 and TRBJ2-6, with TRBD1 identical over 8 bases. The CDR3 is made up of 17 amino acids. Germline V gene data show CDR1 as LGHNA and CDR2 as YSLEER. V lost 4 bases to trimming and J lost 2 bases; unmatched junction nucleotides: 7. The CDR3, as DNA: TGCGCCAGCAGCCCCGAGCAGGGGGCGCCTGGGGCCAACGTCCTGACTTTC. Protein product: CASSPEQGAPGANVLTF.

V and J are TRBV6-5 and TRBJ2-5, with D possibly matching TRBD2 (7 bases). This CDR3 contains 16 residues. CDR1 and CDR2 from the germline V gene are MNHEY and SVGAGI. V shed 2 bases and J shed 4 bases, with 17 bases lying between them. The DNA of the CDR3 is TGTGCCAGCAGTTACCCCCTGAGGGGGGGCGGAGAGACCCAGTACTTC. Translated, it gives CASSYPLRGGGETQYF.

This rearrangement joins TRBV20-1 to TRBJ1-2; TRBD1 agrees at 8 bases. CDR3 size: 11 residues. Looked up from germline, CDR1 is DFQATT and CDR2 is SNEGSKA (reference sequence). The CDR3 loop reads CKTDREFGYTF. CDR3 coding DNA: TGCAAAACGGACAGGGAATTTGGCTACACCTTC.

This clone has just one count. V is TRBV7-2 and J is TRBJ2-1; 7 bases agree with TRBD2. The V gene end was trimmed by 6 bases and the J gene end by 7 bases; junction bases not matched to a gene: 9. There are 14 residues in the CDR3. In germline, CDR1 is SGHTA, CDR2 FQGNSA. The CDR3 is CASRWRGTSNEQFF. The CDR3 bases are TGTGCCAGCAGATGGCGGGGGACCAGTAATGAGCAGTTCTTC.